The 24 T cell receptor beta chains below all came from one sample that was sequenced in a study of beta chain features in type 1 diabetes. Overall study findings and caveats: People with Type 1 diabetes carried modestly yet significantly shorter TCRB CDR3s in all four CD4+ subsets.

All of the isolated RNA was reverse transcribed, so expressed TCRB transcripts were sequenced. The data were produced by immunoSEQ multiplex PCR, yet TCRdb's version contains in-frame clones alone and is incomplete. Found here are 600,000 to 700,000 clones, over 10% of them singletons; the top ten hold 0.02% to 0.025%. No antigen is known for these receptors. Sequencing was carried out using naive CD4+ T cells from blood. These receptors all stem from a man between 18 and 35 years old with type 1 diabetes.

This clone was seen only a few times. The chain combines TRBV25-1 with TRBJ1-2; D uncertain. Germline CDR1 MGHDK, CDR2 SYGVNS. V dropped 4 bases and J dropped 7 bases, with 13 bases sitting between them. CDR3 size: 13 residues. The CDR3 protein is CASSGLNLGGYTF. The CDR3 DNA follows: TGTGCCAGCAGTGGCCTAAATTTGGGTGGCTACACCTTC.

The gene calls are TRBV19 and TRBJ1-4; TRBD1 might be the D (5 bases). The CDR3 totals 14 residues. Per germline, CDR1 LNHDA and CDR2 SQIVND (reference sequence). With 6 bases removed from V and 8 bases from J, the gap between germline ends came to 16 bases. CDR3 region: CASRSVRQSEKLFF. The CDR3 DNA reads as TGTGCCAGTAGGTCCGTACGACAGTCCGAAAAACTGTTTTTT.

This clone was counted between two and nine times. This sequence joins TRBV29-1 and TRBJ2-5, with TRBD1 identical over 10 bases. The J call is doubtful: the DNA matches TRBJ2-7 better. In germline, CDR1 is SQVTM, CDR2 ANQGSEA. This CDR3 spans 14 amino acids. The CDR3 protein is CSVPGQGFPYEQYF. The CDR3 DNA sequence: TGCAGCGTTCCGGGACAGGGGTTCCCCTACGAGCAGTACTTC.

Comment on this clone: Other nucleotide sequences in the sample specify the same CDR3. The CDR3: CASSRVGNQPQHF. The CDR3 region has the DNA TGTGCCAGCAGTAGGGTAGGCAATCAGCCCCAGCATTTT. The J gene is TRBJ1-5, the V gene TRBV6-5; no clear D gene. V gave up 5 bases and J gave up 2 bases, with 7 bases separating them. The CDR3 covers 13 residues. From germline, CDR1 is MNHEY and CDR2 SVGAGI.

This sequence joins TRBV9 and TRBJ1-2; 8 bases align to TRBD1. Germline trimming cut 4 bases from V and 7 bases from J; bases unmatched to any gene: 6. Germline V lookup: CDR1 SGDLS, CDR2 YYNGEE. There are 13 residues in the CDR3. The CDR3: CASSSAGQAGYTF. For the CDR3, the DNA is TGTGCCAGCAGCTCCGCGGGACAGGCTGGCTACACCTTC.

This clone turned up a few times. Other DNA sequences in this specimen translate into the identical CDR3. This chain connects TRBV7-9 to TRBJ1-6; the D is unclear. Trimming took off 1 base at V and 10 bases at J, with 5 bases between the two ends. Germline CDR1 SEHNR, CDR2 FQNEAQ (reference sequence). The CDR3 spans 12 residues. CDR3 bases: TGTGCCAGCAGCTTAGTGGGGTCACCCCTCCACTTT. Its translation: CASSLVGSPLHF.

Only a few counts were recorded for this clone. V is TRBV28 and J is TRBJ1-2, with no clear D. V was shortened by 6 bases and J by 6 bases, with 14 bases between the two germline ends. Germline V gene lookup returns CDR1 MDHEN and CDR2 SYDVKM. The CDR3 length is 13 residues. The chain's CDR3 is CASSPVRGDGYTF. CDR3 DNA: TGTGCCAGCAGCCCGGTTCGCGGAGATGGCTACACCTTC.

DNA of the CDR3: TGCGCCAGCAGCTTGCTGGGGACAGAATTGCTTAATGAAAAACTGTTTTTT. Translating it yields CASSLLGTELLNEKLFF. The rearrangement joins TRBV5-1 to TRBJ1-4; 7 bases map to TRBD1. The V and J ends lost 1 base and 4 bases, in that order; junction bases with no gene match: 10. The germline gives CDR1 SGHRS, CDR2 YFSETQ. This CDR3 spans 17 amino acids. Using reference TRBV5-1 and TRBJ1-4 for the parts outside the CDR3, the full variable domain is KAGVTQTPRYLIKTRGQQVTLSCSPISGHRSVSWYQQTPGQGLQFLFEYFSETQRNKGNFPGRFSGRQFSNSRSEMNVSTLELGDSALYLCASSLLGTELLNEKLFFGSGTQLSVL.

Only a few counts were recorded for this clone. This chain links TRBV30 with TRBJ1-5, with 10 bases lining up with TRBD1. Germline loops: CDR1 GTSNPN, CDR2 SVGIG (reference sequence). This CDR3 region has 16 residues. V was pared by 3 bases and J by 3 bases, with 8 bases of the junction left unmatched. The CDR3 protein is CAWREAGTGANQPQHF. CDR3 in DNA: TGTGCCTGGAGGGAAGCCGGGACAGGGGCCAATCAGCCCCAGCATTTT.

This clone came up a few times. The chain carries TRBV14 and TRBJ1-1; a possible D gene is TRBD1 (5 bases). This CDR3 comprises 16 residues. Germline CDR1 reads SGHDN; CDR2 reads FVKESK. Trimming removed 5 bases from V and 3 bases from J, with 19 bases in between. This chain's CDR3 is CASSKGTPVVDTEAFF. The CDR3 DNA reads TGTGCCAGCAGCAAAGGGACCCCGGTAGTGGACACTGAAGCTTTCTTT. Full variable domain (outside the CDR3, taken from reference TRBV14 and TRBJ1-1): EAGVTQFPSHSVIEKGQTVTLRCDPISGHDNLYWYRRVMGKEIKFLLHFVKESKQDESGMPNNRFLAERTGGTYSTLKVQPAELEDSGVYFCASSKGTPVVDTEAFFGQGTRLTVV.

The rearrangement uses TRBV30 and TRBJ2-1; the D gene is possibly TRBD1 (5 bases). Germline-derived CDR1 and CDR2 are GTSNPN and SVGIG (reference sequence). V lost 3 bases, J lost 6 bases, and 12 bases lay in between. The length of the CDR3 is 13 residues. CDR3 DNA sequence: TGTGCCTGGAGGGGAACAGGAAGCAATGAGCAGTTCTTC. As protein: CAWRGTGSNEQFF.

V usage is TRBV7-9 and J usage is TRBJ2-7, with a tentative D call TRBD2 (6 bases). Germline V gene sequence: CDR1 SEHNR, CDR2 FQNEAQ (reference sequence). The ends were cut back, 4 bases at V and 7 bases at J, with 20 bases in the middle. The CDR3 contains 15 residues. In nucleotides, the CDR3 is TGTGCCAGCAGCTCTATCGACCGGGACTTCCAAGAGCAGTACTTC. Encoded protein: CASSSIDRDFQEQYF.

In its sample, this clone was seen a few times. The V gene is TRBV13, the J gene TRBJ1-2; possibly TRBD1 for D (6 bases). The germline gives CDR1 PRHDT, CDR2 FYEKMQ (reference sequence). The V and J ends lost 1 base and 7 bases respectively, with 19 bases between them. The CDR3 runs 16 residues. Here the CDR3 DNA reads TGTGCCAGCAGCTTAGTGTTGGGGGGCGCGATGACTGGCTACACCTTC. It codes for CASSLVLGGAMTGYTF.

This clone was found a few times. The chain is built from TRBV11-2 and TRBJ2-7; 9 bases are a match to TRBD1. This CDR3 is built from 15 residues. Germline CDR1 reads SGHAT; CDR2 reads FQNNGV. V dropped 2 bases and J dropped 6; count of bases not matched to a gene: 8. The CDR3 nucleotides are TGTGCCAGCAGCTTACTCCGGGACAGGGCCTTCGAGCAGTACTTC. Residues: CASSLLRDRAFEQYF.

The CDR3 here is CASSSHPTLNNEQFF. The CDR3 coding sequence is TGTGCCAGCAGTTCCCACCCGACACTTAACAATGAGCAGTTCTTC. The V and J genes are TRBV28 and TRBJ2-1; D ambiguous. Trimming shortened V by 4 bases and J by 5 bases, and 15 bases separated the two germline ends. Germline CDR1 MDHEN, CDR2 SYDVKM. The CDR3 is 15 residues long.

This clone appeared a few times. The V gene is TRBV28, the J gene TRBJ2-7; 8 bases line up with TRBD1. Germline loops: CDR1 MDHEN, CDR2 SYDVKM. This CDR3 is 14 amino acids long. V shed 3 bases, J shed 2 bases, and the junction held 3 bases outside the gene matches. CDR3 in amino acids: CASSFQGAAYEQYF. The CDR3 bases are TGTGCCAGCAGTTTCCAGGGGGCTGCCTACGAGCAGTACTTC.

J is TRBJ1-1 and V is TRBV30; D unclear. Germline loops: CDR1 GTSNPN, CDR2 SVGIG (reference sequence). CDR3 length: 13 amino acids. The V and J ends lost 2 bases and 1 base respectively, with 8 bases between them. CDR3 loop: CAWSYGKNTEAFF. CDR3 bases: TGTGCCTGGAGTTATGGTAAGAACACTGAAGCTTTCTTT.

This clone was detected only a few times. The chain is built from TRBV7-9 and TRBJ2-3; D is possibly TRBD1 (5 bases). V shed 5 bases and J shed 3 bases, with 15 bases lying between them. This CDR3 spans 15 amino acids. Looked up from germline, CDR1 is SEHNR and CDR2 is FQNEAQ (reference sequence). The CDR3 reads CASSVRRDGTDTQYF. The CDR3 DNA reads TGTGCCAGCAGCGTCCGCAGGGATGGGACAGATACGCAGTATTTT.

This chain uses TRBV25-1 with TRBJ2-1, with D tentatively TRBD1 (6 bases). The CDR3 is 15 residues long. Looked up from germline, CDR1 is MGHDK and CDR2 is SYGVNS. The germline V and J ends were trimmed by 1 base and 10 bases, with 17 bases remaining between them. The CDR3 sequence: CASSESDRRLQEQFF. The CDR3 nucleotides are TGTGCCAGCAGTGAATCCGACAGGAGGCTACAAGAGCAGTTCTTC.

This clone showed up just a few times. The chain recombines TRBV19 with TRBJ1-6; D ambiguous. The CDR3 is 12 residues long. From germline, CDR1 is LNHDA and CDR2 SQIVND (reference sequence). Deletions cut 5 bases from V and 8 bases from J, with 7 bases between. As DNA, the CDR3 is TGTGCCAGTAGTGAATGGGATTCACCCCTCCACTTT. Amino acid sequence: CASSEWDSPLHF.

CDR3 nucleotides: TGTGCCAGCAGCCAAGACCAACAGCCTTTAAACTATGGCTACACCTTC. Translated: CASSQDQQPLNYGYTF. The rearrangement uses TRBV14 and TRBJ1-2; D remains unclear. There are 16 residues in the CDR3. Germline CDR1 reads SGHDN; CDR2 reads FVKESK. Between the trimmed V and J ends, which lost 0 bases and 2 bases, there was a span of 13 bases.

The chain has TRBV9 and TRBJ2-1; 12 bases agree with TRBD2. The ends lost 4 bases at V and 8 bases at J; junction bases unmatched: 16. The V gene's germline CDR1 is SGDLS and CDR2 YYNGEE. There are 18 residues in the CDR3. CDR3 sequence (DNA): TGTGCCAGCAGCTCCCCGTCCCTCCTAGCGGGGGGGATGTATGAGCAGTTCTTC. It is translated as CASSSPSLLAGGMYEQFF. Together with reference TRBV9 and TRBJ2-1, the CDR3 gives the full variable domain: DSGVTQTPKHLITATGQRVTLRCSPRSGDLSVYWYQQSLDQGLQFLIQYYNGEERAKGNILERFSAQQFPDLHSELNLSSLELGDSALYFCASSSPSLLAGGMYEQFFGPGTRLTVL.

The CDR3 bases are TGTGCCAGCAGCTTAGCGACAGGATTATACAATGAGCAGTTCTTC. Amino acid sequence: CASSLATGLYNEQFF. V usage is TRBV7-8 and J usage is TRBJ2-1; weak D call: TRBD1 (6 bases). The germline CDR1 and CDR2 sequences are SGHVS and FQNEAQ. V was cut by 0 bases and J by 4 bases, with 10 bases left in between. The CDR3 contains 15 residues.

This clone was seen a handful of times. V and J are TRBV23-1 and TRBJ1-5; no clear D gene. TRBV23-1 is flagged as an ORF with uncertain function. The CDR3 consists of 14 residues. Trimming shortened V by 6 bases and J by 9 bases, and 18 bases separated the two germline ends. The CDR3 DNA reads as TGCGCCAGCAGGCACCTCCTGGCGGCTCTGCCCCAGCATTTT. It encodes CASRHLLAALPQHF.